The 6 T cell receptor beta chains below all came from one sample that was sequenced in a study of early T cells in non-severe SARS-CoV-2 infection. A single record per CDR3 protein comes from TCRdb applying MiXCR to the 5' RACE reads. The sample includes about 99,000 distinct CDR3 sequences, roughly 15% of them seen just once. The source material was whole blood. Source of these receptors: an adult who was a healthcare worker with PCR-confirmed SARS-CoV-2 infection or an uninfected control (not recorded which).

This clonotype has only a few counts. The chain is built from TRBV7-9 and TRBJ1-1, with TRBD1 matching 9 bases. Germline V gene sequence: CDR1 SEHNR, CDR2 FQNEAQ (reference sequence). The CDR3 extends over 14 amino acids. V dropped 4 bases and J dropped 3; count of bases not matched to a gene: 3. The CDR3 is CASSYRQGDTEAFF. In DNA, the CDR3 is TGTGCCAGCAGCTACAGACAGGGGGACACTGAAGCTTTCTTT.

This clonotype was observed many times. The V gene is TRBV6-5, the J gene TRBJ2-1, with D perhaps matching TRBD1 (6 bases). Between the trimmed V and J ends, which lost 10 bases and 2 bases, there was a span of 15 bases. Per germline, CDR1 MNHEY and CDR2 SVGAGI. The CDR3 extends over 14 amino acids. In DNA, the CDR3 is TGTGCCACCGTAGGGACAAACCCCTACAATGAGCAGTTCTTC. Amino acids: CATVGTNPYNEQFF.

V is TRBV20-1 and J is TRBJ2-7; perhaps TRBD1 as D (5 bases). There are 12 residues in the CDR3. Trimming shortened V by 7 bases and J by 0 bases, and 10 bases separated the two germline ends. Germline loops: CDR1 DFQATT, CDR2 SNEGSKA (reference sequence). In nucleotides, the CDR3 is TGCAGTGTCAGACAGAACTCCTACGAGCAGTACTTC. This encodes CSVRQNSYEQYF.

Written as DNA, the CDR3 is TGTGCCAGCACAGACTTAGCCAAAAACATTCAGTACTTC. It translates to CASTDLAKNIQYF. The chain employs TRBV28 and TRBJ2-4; no definite D call. The CDR3 extends over 13 amino acids. Germline V gene lookup returns CDR1 MDHEN and CDR2 SYDVKM. Trimming pared 7 bases from V and 0 bases from J, leaving 7 bases between.

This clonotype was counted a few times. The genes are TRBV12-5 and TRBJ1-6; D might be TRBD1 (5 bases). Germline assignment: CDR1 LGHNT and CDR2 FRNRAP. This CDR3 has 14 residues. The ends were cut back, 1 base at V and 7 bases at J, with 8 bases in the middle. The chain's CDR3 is CASGLGQSNSPLHF. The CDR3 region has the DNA TGTGCTAGTGGTTTGGGACAGAGCAATTCACCCCTCCACTTT.

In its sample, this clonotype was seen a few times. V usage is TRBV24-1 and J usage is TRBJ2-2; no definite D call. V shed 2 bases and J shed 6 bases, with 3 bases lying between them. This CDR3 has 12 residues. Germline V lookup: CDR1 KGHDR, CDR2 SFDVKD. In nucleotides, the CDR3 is TGTGCCACCAGTGATTCCCCCGGGGAGCTGTTTTTT. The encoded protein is CATSDSPGELFF.